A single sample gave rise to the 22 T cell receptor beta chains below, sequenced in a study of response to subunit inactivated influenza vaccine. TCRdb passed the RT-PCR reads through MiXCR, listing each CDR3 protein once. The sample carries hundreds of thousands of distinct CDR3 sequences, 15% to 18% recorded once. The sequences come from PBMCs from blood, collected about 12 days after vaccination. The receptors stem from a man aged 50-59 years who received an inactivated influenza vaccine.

This chain's CDR3 is CASSQGAGTGRNTEAFF. The CDR3 nucleotides are TGTGCCAGCAGCCAAGGGGCGGGGACAGGGCGGAACACTGAAGCTTTCTTT. The chain combines TRBV3-1 with TRBJ1-1, with 9 positions matching TRBD1. The CDR3 runs to 17 residues. J was trimmed by 1 base and V by 1 base; bases with no gene match: 7. Looked up from germline, CDR1 is LGHDT and CDR2 is YNNKEL (reference sequence).

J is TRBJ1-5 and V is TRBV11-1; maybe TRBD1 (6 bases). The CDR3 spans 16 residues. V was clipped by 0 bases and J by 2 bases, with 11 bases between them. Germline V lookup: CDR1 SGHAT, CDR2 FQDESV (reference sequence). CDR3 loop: CASSLAQRQGNQPQHF. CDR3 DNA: TGTGCCAGCAGCTTAGCGCAAAGACAGGGCAATCAGCCCCAGCATTTT.

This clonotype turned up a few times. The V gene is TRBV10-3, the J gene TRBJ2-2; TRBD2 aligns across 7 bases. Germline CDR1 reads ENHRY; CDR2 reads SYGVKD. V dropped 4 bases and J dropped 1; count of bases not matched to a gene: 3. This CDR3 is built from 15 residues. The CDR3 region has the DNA TGTGCCATCAGTGGCCCTAGCGGGAACACCGGGGAGCTGTTTTTT. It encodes CAISGPSGNTGELFF.

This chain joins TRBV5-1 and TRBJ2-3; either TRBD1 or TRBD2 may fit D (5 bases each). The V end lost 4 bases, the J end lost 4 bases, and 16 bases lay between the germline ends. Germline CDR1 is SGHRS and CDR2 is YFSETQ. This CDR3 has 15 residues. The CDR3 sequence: CASSTQGRGADTQYF. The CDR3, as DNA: TGCGCCAGCAGCACGCAGGGTCGAGGGGCAGATACGCAGTATTTT.

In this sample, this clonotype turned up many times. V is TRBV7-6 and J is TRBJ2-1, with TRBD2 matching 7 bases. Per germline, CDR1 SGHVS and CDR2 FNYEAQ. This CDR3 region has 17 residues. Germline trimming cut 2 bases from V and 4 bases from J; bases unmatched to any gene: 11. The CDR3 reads CASSLRSPAGPYNEQFF. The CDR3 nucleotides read TGTGCCAGCAGCTTACGGTCCCCAGCGGGGCCATACAATGAGCAGTTCTTC.

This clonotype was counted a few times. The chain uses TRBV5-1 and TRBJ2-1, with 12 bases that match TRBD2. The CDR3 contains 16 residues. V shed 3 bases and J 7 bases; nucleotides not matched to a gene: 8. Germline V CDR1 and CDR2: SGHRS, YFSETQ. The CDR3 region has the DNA TGCGCCAGCAGCTACGGACTAGCGGGATTCCTAAATGAGCAGTTCTTC. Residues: CASSYGLAGFLNEQFF.

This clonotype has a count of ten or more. The CDR3, as DNA: TGTGCCAGCAGTTACTCGGGGCAGGGGGCCCGTTCACCCCTCCACTTT. As protein: CASSYSGQGARSPLHF. The chain couples TRBV6-2 or TRBV6-3 to TRBJ1-6, with 8 bases fitting TRBD1. Germline V gives CDR1 MNHEY, CDR2 SVGEGT. The J segment lost 9 bases and the V segment lost 0 bases, leaving 7 bases of the junction unmatched. The CDR3 covers 16 residues.

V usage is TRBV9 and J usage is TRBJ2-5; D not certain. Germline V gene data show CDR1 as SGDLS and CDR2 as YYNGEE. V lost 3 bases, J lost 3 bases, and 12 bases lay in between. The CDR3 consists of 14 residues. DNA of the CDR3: TGTGCCAGCAGCGCGGGCGGTTGGGAAGAGACCCAGTACTTC. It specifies CASSAGGWEETQYF.

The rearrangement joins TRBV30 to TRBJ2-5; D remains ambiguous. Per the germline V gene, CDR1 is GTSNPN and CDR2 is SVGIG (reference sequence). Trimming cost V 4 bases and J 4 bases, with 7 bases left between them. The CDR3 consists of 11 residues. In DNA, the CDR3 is TGTGCCTGGACCTGGGGAGAGACCCAGTACTTC. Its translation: CAWTWGETQYF.

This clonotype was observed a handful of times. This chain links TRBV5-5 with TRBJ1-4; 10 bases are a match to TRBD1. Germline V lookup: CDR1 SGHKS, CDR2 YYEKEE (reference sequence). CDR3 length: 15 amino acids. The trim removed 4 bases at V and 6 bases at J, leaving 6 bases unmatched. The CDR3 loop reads CASSQGTGAHEKLFF. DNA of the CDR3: TGTGCCAGCAGCCAGGGGACAGGGGCACATGAAAAACTGTTTTTT.

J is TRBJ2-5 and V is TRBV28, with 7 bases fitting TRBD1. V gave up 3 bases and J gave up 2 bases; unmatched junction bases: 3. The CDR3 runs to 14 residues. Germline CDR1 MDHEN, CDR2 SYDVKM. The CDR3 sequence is CASSFAQGQETQYF. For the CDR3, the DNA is TGTGCCAGCAGTTTTGCACAGGGGCAAGAGACCCAGTACTTC.

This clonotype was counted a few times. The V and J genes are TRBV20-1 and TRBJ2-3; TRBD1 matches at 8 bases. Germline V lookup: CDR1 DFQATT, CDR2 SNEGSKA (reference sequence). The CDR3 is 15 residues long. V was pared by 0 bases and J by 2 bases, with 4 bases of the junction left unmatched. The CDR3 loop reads CSARDGQGATDTQYF. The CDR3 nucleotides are TGCAGTGCTAGAGATGGGCAGGGGGCCACAGATACGCAGTATTTT.

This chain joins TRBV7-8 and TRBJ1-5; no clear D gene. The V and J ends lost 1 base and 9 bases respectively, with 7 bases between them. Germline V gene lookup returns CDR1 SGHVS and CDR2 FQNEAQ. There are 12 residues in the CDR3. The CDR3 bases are TGTGCCAGCAGCTTAGGAATCCGGCCCCAGCATTTT. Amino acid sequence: CASSLGIRPQHF.

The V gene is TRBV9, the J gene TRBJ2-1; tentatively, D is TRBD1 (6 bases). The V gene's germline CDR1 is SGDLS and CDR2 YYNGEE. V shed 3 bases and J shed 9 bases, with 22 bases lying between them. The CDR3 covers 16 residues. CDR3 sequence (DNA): TGTGCCAGCAGCGCCCGGGACAATCTACCCGAGGGTGAGCAGTTCTTC. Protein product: CASSARDNLPEGEQFF.

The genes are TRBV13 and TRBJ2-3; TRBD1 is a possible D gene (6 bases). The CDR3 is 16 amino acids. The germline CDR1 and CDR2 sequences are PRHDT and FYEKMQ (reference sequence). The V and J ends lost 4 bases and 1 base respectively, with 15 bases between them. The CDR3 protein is CASSSMGAGGTDTQYF. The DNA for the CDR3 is TGTGCCAGCAGCTCGATGGGGGCAGGGGGCACAGATACGCAGTATTTT.

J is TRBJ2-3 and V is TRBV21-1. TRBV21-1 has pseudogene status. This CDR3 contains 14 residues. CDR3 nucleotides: TGTGCCAGCAGCAAGCGGCAGTTCACAGATACGCAGTATTTT. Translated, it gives CASSKRQFTDTQYF.

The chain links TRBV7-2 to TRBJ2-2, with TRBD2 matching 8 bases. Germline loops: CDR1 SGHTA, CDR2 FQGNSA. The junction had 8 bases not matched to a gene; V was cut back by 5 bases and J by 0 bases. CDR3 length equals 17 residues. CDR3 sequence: CASSVLAGVTNTGELFF. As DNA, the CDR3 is TGTGCCAGCAGCGTTCTAGCGGGTGTTACGAACACCGGGGAGCTGTTTTTT.

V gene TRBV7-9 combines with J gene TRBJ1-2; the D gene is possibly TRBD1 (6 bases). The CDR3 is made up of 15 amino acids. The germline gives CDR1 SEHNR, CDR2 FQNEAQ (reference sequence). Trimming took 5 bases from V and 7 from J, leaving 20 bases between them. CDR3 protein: CASSGIVRGESGYTF. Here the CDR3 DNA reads TGTGCCAGCAGCGGAATTGTCAGGGGAGAGAGTGGCTACACCTTC.

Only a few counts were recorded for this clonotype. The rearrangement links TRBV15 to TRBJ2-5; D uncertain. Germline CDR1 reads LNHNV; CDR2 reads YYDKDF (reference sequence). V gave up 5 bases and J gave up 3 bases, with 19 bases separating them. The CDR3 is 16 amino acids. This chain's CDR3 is CATSGRTQTAEETQYF. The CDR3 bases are TGTGCCACCAGCGGCCGAACTCAAACAGCTGAAGAGACCCAGTACTTC. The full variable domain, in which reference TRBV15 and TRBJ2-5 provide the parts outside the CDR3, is DAMVIQNPRYQVTQFGKPVTLSCSQTLNHNVMYWYQQKSSQAPKLLFHYYDKDFNNEADTPDNFQSRRPNTSFCFLDIRSPGLGDTAMYLCATSGRTQTAEETQYFGPGTRLLVL.

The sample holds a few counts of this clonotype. The chain's CDR3 is CASSLRGPDNTEAFF. The CDR3 DNA reads as TGCGCCAGCAGCTTGAGGGGGCCCGATAACACTGAAGCTTTCTTT. The chain recombines TRBV5-1 with TRBJ1-1, with 7 bases matching TRBD1. The CDR3 spans 15 residues. Germline values: CDR1 SGHRS, CDR2 YFSETQ. The V gene end was trimmed by 1 base and the J gene end by 2 bases; junction bases not matched to a gene: 5.

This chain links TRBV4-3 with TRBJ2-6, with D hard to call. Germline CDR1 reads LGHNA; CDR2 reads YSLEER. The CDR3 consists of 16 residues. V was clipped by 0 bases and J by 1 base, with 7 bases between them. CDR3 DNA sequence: TGCGCCAGCAGCCAAGATAATTTTTCTGGGGCCAACGTCCTGACTTTC. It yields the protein CASSQDNFSGANVLTF.

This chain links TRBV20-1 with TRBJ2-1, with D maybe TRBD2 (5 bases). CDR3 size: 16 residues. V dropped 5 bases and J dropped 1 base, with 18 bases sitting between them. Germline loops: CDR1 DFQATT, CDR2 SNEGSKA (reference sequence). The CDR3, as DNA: TGCAGTGCTCGACTGTCGGGGTTTAATTCCTACAATGAGCAGTTCTTC. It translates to CSARLSGFNSYNEQFF.